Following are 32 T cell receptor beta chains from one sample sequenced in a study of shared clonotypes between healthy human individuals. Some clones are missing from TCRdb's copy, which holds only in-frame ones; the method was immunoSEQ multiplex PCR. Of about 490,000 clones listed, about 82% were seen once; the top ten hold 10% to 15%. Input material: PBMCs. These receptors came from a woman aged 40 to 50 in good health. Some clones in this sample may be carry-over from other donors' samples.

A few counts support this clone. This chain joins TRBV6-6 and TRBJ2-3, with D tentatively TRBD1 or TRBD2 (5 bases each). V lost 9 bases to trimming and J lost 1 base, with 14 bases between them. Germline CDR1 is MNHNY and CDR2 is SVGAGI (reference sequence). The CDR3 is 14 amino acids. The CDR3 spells CASREGTRTDTQYF. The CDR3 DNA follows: TGTGCCAGTAGGGAAGGGACCCGCACAGATACGCAGTATTTT.

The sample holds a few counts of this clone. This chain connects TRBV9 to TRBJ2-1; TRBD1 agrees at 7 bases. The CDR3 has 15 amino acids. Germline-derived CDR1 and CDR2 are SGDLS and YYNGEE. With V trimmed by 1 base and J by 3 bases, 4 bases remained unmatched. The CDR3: CASSVRGLNYNEQFF. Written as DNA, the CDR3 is TGTGCCAGCAGCGTAAGGGGGCTGAACTACAATGAGCAGTTCTTC.

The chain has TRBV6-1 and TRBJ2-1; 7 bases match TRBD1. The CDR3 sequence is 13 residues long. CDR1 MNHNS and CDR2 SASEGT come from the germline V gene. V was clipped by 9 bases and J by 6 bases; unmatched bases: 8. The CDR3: CASPGTARNEQFF. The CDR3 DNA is TGTGCCAGTCCTGGGACAGCCCGCAATGAGCAGTTCTTC.

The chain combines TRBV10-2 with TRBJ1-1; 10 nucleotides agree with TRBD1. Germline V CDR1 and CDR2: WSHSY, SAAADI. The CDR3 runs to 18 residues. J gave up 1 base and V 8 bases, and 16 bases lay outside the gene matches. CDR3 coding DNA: TGCGCCAGCTACAGTCCCGGGACAGGGGAGGCTCCGAACACTGAAGCTTTCTTT. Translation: CASYSPGTGEAPNTEAFF.

Written as DNA, the CDR3 is TGTGCCAGCAGCCAGTTTCAGGGAAGCTCCTACGAGCAGTACTTC. Residues: CASSQFQGSSYEQYF. The chain recombines TRBV4-2 with TRBJ2-7, with a possible D match to TRBD1 (5 bases). Between the trimmed V and J ends, which lost 3 bases and 0 bases, there was a span of 12 bases. This CDR3 spans 15 amino acids. Germline loops: CDR1 LGHNA, CDR2 YNFKEQ.

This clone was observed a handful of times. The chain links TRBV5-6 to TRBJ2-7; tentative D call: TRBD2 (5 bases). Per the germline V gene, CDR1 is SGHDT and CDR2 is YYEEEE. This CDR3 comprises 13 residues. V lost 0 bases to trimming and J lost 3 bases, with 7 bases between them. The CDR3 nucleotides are TGTGCCAGCAGCTTGGTCGGGGTCTACGAGCAGTACTTC. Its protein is CASSLVGVYEQYF.

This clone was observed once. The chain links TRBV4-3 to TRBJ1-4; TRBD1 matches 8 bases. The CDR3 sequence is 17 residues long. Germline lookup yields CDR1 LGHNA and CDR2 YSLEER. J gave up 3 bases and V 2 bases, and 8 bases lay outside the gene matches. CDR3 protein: CASSQTIPGQANEKLFF. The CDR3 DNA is TGCGCCAGCAGCCAAACGATACCGGGACAGGCTAATGAAAAACTGTTTTTT.

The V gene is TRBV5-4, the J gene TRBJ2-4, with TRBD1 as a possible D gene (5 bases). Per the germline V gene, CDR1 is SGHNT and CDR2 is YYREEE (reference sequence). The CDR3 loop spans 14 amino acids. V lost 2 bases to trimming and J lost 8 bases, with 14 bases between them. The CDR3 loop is CASSFQGRRDIQYF. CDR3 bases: TGTGCCAGCAGCTTTCAGGGTCGAAGGGACATTCAGTACTTC.

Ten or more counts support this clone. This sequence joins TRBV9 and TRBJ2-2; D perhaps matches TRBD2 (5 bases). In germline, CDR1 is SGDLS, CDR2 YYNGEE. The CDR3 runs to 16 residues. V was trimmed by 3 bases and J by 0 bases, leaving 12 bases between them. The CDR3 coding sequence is TGTGCCAGCAGCGACCGGACTGTTCCGAACACCGGGGAGCTGTTTTTT. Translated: CASSDRTVPNTGELFF.

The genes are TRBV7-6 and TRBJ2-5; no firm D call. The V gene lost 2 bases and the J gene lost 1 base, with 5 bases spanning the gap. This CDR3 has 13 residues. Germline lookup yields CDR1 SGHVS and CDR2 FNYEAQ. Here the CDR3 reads CASSLTFQETQYF. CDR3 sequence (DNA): TGTGCCAGCAGCTTAACCTTCCAAGAGACCCAGTACTTC. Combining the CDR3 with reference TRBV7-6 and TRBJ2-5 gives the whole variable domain GAGVSQSPRYKVTKRGQDVALRCDPISGHVSLYWYRQALGQGPEFLTYFNYEAQQDKSGLPNDRFSAERPEGSISTLTIQRTEQRDSAMYRCASSLTFQETQYFGPGTRLLVL.

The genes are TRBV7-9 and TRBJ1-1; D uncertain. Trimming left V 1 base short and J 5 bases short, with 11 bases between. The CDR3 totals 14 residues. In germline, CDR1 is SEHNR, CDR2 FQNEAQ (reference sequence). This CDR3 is CASSLGARWTEAFF. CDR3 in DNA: TGTGCCAGCAGCTTAGGGGCGAGGTGGACTGAAGCTTTCTTT.

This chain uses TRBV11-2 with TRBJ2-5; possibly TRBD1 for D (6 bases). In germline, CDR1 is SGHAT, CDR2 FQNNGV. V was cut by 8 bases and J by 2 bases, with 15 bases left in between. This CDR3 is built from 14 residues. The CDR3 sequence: CASGKGGRQETQYF. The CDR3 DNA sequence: TGTGCCAGCGGAAAAGGGGGTCGTCAAGAGACCCAGTACTTC.

The CDR3 coding sequence is TGCAGCTGCCGGGACAGGGATAACCTGGGAGAAAAACTGTTTTTT. Translating gives CSCRDRDNLGEKLFF. This chain connects TRBV29-1 to TRBJ1-4; 9 bases align to TRBD1. Trimming removed 8 bases from V and 8 bases from J; junction bases left unmatched: 15. The length of the CDR3 is 15 residues. Germline values: CDR1 SQVTM, CDR2 ANQGSEA.

The CDR3 bases are TGTGCCTGGACAGGGGAGTCCTACGAGCAGTACTTC. Its translation: CAWTGESYEQYF. The gene calls are TRBV30 and TRBJ2-7; a weak D match, TRBD1 (6 bases). CDR3 size: 12 residues. V was trimmed by 4 bases and J by 1 base, leaving 8 bases between them. Per the germline V gene, CDR1 is GTSNPN and CDR2 is SVGIG (reference sequence). Full variable domain (missing parts from reference TRBV30 and TRBJ2-7): SQTIHQWPATLVQPVGSPLSLECTVEGTSNPNLYWYRQAAGRGLQLLFYSVGIGQISSEVPQNLSASRPQDRQFILSSKKLLLSDSGFYLCAWTGESYEQYFGPGTRLTVT.

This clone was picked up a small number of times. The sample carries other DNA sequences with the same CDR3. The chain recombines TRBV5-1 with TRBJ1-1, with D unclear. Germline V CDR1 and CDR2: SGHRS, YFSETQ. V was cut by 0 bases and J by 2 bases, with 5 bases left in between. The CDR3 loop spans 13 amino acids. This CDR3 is CASSLALNTEAFF. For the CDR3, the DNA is TGCGCCAGCAGCTTGGCCTTAAACACTGAAGCTTTCTTT.

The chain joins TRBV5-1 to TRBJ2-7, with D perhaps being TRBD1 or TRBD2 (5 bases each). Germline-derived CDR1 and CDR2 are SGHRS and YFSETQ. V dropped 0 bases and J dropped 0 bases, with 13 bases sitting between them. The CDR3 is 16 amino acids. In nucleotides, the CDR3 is TGCGCCAGCAGCTTGGCGGGGCTTCGTAACTCCTACGAGCAGTACTTC. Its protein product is CASSLAGLRNSYEQYF. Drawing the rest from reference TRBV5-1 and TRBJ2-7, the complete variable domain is KAGVTQTPRYLIKTRGQQVTLSCSPISGHRSVSWYQQTPGQGLQFLFEYFSETQRNKGNFPGRFSGRQFSNSRSEMNVSTLELGDSALYLCASSLAGLRNSYEQYFGPGTRLTVT.

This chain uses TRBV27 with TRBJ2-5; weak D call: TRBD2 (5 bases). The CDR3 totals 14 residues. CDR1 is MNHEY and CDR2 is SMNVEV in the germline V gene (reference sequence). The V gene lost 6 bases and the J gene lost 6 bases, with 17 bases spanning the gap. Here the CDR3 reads CASSSPLDGKTQYF. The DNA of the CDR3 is TGTGCCAGCAGCTCCCCTCTGGACGGGAAGACCCAGTACTTC.

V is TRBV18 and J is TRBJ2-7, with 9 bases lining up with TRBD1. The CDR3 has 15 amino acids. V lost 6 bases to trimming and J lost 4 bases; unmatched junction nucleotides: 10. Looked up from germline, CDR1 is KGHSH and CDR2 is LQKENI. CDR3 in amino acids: CASSGAGQGAYEQYF. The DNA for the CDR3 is TGTGCCAGCTCGGGCGCGGGACAGGGAGCATACGAGCAGTACTTC. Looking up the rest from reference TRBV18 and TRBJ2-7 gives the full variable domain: NAGVMQNPRHLVRRRGQEARLRCSPMKGHSHVYWYRQLPEEGLKFMVYLQKENIIDESGMPKERFSAEFPKEGPSILRIQQVVRGDSAAYFCASSGAGQGAYEQYFGPGTRLTVT.

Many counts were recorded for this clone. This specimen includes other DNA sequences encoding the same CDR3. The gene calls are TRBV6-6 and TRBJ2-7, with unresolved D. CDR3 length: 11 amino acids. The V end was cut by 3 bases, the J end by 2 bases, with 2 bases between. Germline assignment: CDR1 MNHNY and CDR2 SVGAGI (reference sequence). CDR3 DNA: TGTGCCAGCAGTTATACCTACGAGCAGTACTTC. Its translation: CASSYTYEQYF.

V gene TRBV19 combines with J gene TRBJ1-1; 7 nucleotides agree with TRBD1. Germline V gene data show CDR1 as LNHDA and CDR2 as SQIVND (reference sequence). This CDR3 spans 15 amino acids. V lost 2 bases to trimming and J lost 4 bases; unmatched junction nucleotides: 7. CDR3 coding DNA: TGTGCCAGTAGTATAAGGGGGCCTCGGATCACTGAAGCTTTCTTT. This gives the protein CASSIRGPRITEAFF.

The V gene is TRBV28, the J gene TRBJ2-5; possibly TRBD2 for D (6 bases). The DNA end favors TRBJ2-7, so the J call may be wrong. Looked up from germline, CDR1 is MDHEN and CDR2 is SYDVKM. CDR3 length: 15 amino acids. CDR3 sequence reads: CASSFAGPLWVEQYF. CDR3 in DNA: TGTGCCAGCAGTTTTGCGGGACCCCTCTGGGTCGAGCAGTACTTC.

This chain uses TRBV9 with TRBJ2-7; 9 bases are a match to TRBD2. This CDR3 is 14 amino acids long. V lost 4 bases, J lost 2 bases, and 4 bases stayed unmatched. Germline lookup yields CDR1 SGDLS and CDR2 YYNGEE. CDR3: CASSRLAGAYEQYF. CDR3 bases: TGTGCCAGCAGCAGGTTAGCGGGGGCCTACGAGCAGTACTTC.

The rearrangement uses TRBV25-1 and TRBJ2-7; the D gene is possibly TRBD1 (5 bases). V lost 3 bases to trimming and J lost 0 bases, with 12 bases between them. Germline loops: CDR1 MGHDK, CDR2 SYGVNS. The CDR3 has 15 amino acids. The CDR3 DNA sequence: TGTGCCAGCAGTGATCCCCAGGGCTTCTCCTACGAGCAGTACTTC. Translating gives CASSDPQGFSYEQYF.

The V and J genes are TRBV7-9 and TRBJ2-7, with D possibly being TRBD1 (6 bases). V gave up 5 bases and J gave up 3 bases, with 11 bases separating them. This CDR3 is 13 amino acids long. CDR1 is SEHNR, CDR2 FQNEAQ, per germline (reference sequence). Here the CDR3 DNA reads TGTGCCAGCAGCCCAGGGGACCTCTACGAGCAGTACTTC. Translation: CASSPGDLYEQYF.

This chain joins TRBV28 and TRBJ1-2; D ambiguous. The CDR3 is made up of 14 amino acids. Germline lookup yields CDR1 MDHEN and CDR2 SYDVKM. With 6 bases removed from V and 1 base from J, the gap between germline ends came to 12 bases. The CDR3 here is CASRAGPLNYGYTF. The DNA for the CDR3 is TGTGCCAGCAGGGCCGGTCCTCTTAACTATGGCTACACCTTC.

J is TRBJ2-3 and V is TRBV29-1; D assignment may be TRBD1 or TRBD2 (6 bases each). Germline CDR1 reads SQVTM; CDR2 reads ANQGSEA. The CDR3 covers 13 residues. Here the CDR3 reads CTTVRRGADTQYF. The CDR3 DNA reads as TGCACTACTGTACGGAGGGGGGCAGATACGCAGTATTTT.

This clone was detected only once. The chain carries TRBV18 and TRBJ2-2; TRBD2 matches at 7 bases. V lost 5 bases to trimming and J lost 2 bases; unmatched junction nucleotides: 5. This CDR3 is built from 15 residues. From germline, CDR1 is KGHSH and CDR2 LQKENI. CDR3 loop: CASSTPGLNTGELFF. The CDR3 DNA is TGTGCCAGCTCAACGCCGGGACTAAACACCGGGGAGCTGTTTTTT. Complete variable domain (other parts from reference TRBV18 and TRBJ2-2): NAGVMQNPRHLVRRRGQEARLRCSPMKGHSHVYWYRQLPEEGLKFMVYLQKENIIDESGMPKERFSAEFPKEGPSILRIQQVVRGDSAAYFCASSTPGLNTGELFFGEGSRLTVL.

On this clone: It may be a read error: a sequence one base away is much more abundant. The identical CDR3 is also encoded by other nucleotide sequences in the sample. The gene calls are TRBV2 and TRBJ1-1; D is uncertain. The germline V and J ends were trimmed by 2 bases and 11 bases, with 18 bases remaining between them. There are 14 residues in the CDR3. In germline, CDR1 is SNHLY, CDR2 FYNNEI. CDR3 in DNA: TGTGCCAGCAGTGAAAATAGGGATTTAGTTGAGGCTTTCTTT. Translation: CASSENRDLVEAFF.

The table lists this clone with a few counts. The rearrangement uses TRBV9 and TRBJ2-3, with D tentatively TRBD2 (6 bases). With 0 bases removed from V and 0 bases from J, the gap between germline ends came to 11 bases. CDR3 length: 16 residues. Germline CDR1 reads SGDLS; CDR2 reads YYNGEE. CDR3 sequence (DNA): TGTGCCAGCAGCGTAGGTTGGCGGGAAAGCACAGATACGCAGTATTTT. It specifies CASSVGWRESTDTQYF.

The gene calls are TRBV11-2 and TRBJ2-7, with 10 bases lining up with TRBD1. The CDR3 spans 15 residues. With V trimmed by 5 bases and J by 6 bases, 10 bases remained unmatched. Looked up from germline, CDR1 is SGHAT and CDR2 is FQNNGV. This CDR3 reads CASSPGTGEGGEQYF. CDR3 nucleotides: TGTGCCAGCAGCCCCGGGACAGGGGAAGGAGGCGAGCAGTACTTC.

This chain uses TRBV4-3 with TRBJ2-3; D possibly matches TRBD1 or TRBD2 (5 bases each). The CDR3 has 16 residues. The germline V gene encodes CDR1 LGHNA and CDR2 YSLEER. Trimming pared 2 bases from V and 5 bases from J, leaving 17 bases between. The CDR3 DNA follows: TGCGCCAGCAGCCAATCCGGGACCAATAGGGGAGATACGCAGTATTTT. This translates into CASSQSGTNRGDTQYF.

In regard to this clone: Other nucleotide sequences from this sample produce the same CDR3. The CDR3 DNA follows: TGTGCCAGCAGTGAGTTGGGGACAGGAGTAGTCACCATATATTTT. Translated, it gives CASSELGTGVVTIYF. The chain couples TRBV6-1 to TRBJ1-3; 8 bases are a match to TRBD1. Germline V lookup: CDR1 MNHNS, CDR2 SASEGT. The junction had 10 bases not matched to a gene; V was cut back by 3 bases and J by 9 bases. The length of the CDR3 is 15 residues.